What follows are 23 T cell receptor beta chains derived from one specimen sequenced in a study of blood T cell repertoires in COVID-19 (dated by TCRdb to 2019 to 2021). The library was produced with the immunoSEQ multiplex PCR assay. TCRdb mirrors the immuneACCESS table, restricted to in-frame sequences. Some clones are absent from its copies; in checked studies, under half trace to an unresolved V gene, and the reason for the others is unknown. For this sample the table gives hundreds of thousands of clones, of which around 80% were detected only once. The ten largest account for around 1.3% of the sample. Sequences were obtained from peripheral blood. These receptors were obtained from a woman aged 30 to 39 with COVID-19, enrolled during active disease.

Written as DNA, the CDR3 is TGTGCCAGCAGCTCCTTAGAGACCCAGTACTTC. Protein product: CASSSLETQYF. The chain has TRBV6-5 and TRBJ2-5; D not resolved. CDR3 length: 11 amino acids. V was trimmed by 6 bases and J by 4 bases, leaving 6 bases between them. CDR1 and CDR2 from the germline V gene are MNHEY and SVGAGI.

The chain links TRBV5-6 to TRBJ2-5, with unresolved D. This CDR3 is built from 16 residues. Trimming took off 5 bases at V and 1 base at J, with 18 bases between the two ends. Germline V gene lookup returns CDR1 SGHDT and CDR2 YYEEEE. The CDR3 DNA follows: TGTGCCAGCAGTCGCTTGAGGAAGTCTGCCCAAGAGACCCAGTACTTC. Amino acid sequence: CASSRLRKSAQETQYF.

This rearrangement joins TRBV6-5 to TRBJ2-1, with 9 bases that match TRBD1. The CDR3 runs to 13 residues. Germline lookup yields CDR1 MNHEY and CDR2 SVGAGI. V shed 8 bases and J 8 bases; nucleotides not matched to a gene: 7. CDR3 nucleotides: TGTGCCAGCCGCCTCGGACAGGGGTATGAGCAGTTCTTC. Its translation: CASRLGQGYEQFF.

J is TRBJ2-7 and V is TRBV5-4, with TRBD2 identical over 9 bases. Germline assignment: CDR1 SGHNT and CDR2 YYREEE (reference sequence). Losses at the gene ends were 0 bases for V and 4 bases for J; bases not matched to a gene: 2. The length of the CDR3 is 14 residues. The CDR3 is CASSLDSGRYEQYF. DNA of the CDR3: TGTGCCAGCAGCTTGGATAGCGGGAGATACGAGCAGTACTTC.

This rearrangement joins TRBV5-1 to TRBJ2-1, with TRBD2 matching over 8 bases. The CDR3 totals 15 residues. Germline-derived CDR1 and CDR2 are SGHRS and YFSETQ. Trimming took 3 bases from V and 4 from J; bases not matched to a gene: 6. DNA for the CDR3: TGCGCCAGCAGCTCCGGGGGGGGACTATACAATGAGCAGTTCTTC. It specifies CASSSGGGLYNEQFF.

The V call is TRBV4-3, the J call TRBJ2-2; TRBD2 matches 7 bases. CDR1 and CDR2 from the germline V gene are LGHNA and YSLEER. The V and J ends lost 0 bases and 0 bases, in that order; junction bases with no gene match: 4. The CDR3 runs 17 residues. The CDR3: CASSQDPGLANTGELFF. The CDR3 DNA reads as TGCGCCAGCAGCCAAGATCCTGGACTAGCGAACACCGGGGAGCTGTTTTTT.

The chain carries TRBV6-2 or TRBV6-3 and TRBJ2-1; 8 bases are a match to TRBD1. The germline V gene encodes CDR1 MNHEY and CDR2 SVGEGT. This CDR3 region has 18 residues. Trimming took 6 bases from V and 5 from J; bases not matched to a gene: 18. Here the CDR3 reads CASSPGQGRASANNEQFF. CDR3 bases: TGTGCCAGCAGCCCTGGACAGGGCAGGGCTAGCGCTAACAATGAGCAGTTCTTC.

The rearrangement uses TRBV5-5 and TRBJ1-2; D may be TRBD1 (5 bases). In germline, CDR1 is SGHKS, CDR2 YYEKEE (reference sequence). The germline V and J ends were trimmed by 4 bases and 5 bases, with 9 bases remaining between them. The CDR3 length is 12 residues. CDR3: CASSRPGYGYTF. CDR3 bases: TGTGCCAGCAGCCGTCCAGGGTATGGCTACACCTTC.

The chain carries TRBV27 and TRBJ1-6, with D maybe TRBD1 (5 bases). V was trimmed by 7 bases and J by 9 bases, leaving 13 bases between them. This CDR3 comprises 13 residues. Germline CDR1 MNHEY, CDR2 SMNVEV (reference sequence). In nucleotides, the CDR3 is TGTGCCAGCACCTCGCCAGGGCGTTCACCCCTCCACTTT. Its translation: CASTSPGRSPLHF.

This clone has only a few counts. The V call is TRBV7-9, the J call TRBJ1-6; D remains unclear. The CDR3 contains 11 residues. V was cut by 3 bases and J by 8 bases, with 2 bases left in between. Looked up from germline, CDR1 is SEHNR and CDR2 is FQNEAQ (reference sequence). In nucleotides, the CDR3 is TGTGCCAGCAGCTTCGATTCACCCCTCCACTTT. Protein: CASSFDSPLHF.

The CDR3 nucleotides read TGCGCCAGCAGCTTAGGGACAGGGGAGTACTCCTACGAGCAGTACTTC. Protein product: CASSLGTGEYSYEQYF. This sequence joins TRBV5-1 and TRBJ2-7; 10 nucleotides match TRBD1. Germline V gene lookup returns CDR1 SGHRS and CDR2 YFSETQ. CDR3 length: 16 residues. With V trimmed by 2 bases and J by 0 bases, 5 bases remained unmatched.

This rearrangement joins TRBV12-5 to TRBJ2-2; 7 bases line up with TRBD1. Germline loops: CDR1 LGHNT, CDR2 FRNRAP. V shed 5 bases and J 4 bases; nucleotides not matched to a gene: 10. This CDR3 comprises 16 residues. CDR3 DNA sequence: TGTGCTAGTGGTCCCCACACAGGGGTGGGCACCGGGGAGCTGTTTTTT. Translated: CASGPHTGVGTGELFF.

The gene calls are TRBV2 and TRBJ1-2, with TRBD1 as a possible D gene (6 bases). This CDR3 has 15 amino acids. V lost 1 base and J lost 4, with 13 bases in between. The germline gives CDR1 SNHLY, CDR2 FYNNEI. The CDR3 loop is CASSEGQGNIYGYTF. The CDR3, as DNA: TGTGCCAGCAGTGAAGGGCAGGGGAACATCTATGGCTACACCTTC.

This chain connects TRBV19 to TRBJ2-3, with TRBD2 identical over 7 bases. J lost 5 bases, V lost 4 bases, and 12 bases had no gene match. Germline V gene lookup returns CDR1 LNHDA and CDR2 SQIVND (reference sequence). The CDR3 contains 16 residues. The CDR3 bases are TGTGCCAGTAGTAGGTTAGCGGGCCTCACGTTAGATACGCAGTATTTT. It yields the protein CASSRLAGLTLDTQYF.

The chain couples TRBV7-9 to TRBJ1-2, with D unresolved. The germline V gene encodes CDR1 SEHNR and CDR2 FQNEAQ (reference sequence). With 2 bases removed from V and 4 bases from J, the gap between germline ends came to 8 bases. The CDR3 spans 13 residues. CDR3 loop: CASSLPSFYGYTF. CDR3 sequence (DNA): TGTGCCAGCAGCTTACCGAGCTTCTATGGCTACACCTTC.

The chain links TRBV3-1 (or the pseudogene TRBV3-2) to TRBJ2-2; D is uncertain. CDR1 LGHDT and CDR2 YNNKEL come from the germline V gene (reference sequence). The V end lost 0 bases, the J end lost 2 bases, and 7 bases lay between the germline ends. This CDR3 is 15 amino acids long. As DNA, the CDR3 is TGTGCCAGCAGCCAAGAATCCTTCAACACCGGGGAGCTGTTTTTT. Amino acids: CASSQESFNTGELFF.

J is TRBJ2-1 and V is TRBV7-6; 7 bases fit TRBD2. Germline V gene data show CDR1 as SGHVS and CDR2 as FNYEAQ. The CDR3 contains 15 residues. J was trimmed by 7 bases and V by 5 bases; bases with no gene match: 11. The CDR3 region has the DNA TGTGCCAGCAGCGCCTACGGCGGGAGAGGGAATGAGCAGTTCTTC. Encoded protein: CASSAYGGRGNEQFF.

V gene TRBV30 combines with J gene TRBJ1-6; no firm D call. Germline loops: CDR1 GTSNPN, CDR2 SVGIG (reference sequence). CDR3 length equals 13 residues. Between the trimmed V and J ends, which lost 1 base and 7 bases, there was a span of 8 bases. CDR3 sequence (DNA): TGTGCCTGGAGTGGGTCCGAGAATTCACCCCTCCACTTT. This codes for CAWSGSENSPLHF.

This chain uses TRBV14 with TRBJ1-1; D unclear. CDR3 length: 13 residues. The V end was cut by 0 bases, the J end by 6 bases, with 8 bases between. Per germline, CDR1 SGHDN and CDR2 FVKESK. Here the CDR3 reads CASSQDLESEAFF. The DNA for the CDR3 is TGTGCCAGCAGCCAAGATCTTGAGTCTGAAGCTTTCTTT.

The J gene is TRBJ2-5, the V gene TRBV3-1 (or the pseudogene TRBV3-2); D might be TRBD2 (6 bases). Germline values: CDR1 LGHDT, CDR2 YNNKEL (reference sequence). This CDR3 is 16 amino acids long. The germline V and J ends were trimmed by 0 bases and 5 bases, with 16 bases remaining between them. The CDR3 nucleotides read TGTGCCAGCAGCCAAGATCGCGGGGTGTTGATGGAGACCCAGTACTTC. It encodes CASSQDRGVLMETQYF.

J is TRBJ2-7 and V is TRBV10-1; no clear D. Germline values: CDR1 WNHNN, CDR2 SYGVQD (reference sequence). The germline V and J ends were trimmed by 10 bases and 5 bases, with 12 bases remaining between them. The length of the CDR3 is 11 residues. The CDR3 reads CANRLSNEQYF. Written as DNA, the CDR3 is TGCGCCAACCGGCTTAGCAACGAGCAGTACTTC.

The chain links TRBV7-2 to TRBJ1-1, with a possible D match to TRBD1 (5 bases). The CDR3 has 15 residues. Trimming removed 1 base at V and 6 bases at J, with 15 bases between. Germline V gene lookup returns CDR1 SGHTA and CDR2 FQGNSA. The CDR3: CASSLGGEPWAEAFF. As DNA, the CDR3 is TGTGCCAGCAGCTTAGGGGGGGAACCTTGGGCTGAAGCTTTCTTT.

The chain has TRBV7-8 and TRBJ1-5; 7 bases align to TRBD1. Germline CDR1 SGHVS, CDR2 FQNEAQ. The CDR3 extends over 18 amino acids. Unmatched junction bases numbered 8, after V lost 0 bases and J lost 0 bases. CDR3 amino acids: CASSLALVDRDSNQPQHF. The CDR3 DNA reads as TGTGCCAGCAGCTTAGCCTTGGTCGACAGGGATAGCAATCAGCCCCAGCATTTT.